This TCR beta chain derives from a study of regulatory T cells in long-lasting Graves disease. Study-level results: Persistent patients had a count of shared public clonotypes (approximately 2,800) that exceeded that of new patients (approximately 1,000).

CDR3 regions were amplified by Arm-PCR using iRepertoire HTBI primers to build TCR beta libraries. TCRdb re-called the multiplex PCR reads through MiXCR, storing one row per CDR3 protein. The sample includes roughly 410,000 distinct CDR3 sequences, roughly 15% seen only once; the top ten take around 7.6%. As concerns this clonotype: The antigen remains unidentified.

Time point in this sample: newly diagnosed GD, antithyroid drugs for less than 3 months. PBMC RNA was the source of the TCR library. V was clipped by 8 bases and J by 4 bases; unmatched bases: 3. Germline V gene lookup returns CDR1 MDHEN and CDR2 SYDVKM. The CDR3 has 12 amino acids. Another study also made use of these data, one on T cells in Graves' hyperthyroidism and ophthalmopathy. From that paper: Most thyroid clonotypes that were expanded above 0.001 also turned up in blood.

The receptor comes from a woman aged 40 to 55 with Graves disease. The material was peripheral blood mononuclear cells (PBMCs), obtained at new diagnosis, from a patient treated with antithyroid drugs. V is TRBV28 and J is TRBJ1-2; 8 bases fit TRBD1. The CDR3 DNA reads TGTGCCAGCGAGGACAGGGTCTATGGCTACACCTTC. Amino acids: CASEDRVYGYTF.